This T cell receptor beta chain was obtained from a study of shared clonotypes between healthy human individuals. In the case of this clone: Its specificity is unknown.

V lost 3 bases, J lost 7 bases, and 7 bases stayed unmatched. The CDR3 consists of 15 residues. Germline V gene sequence: CDR1 SGHDT, CDR2 YYEEEE. Study outcomes and limitations: How much donors shared clonotypes was expected to be affected by sequencing depth. Generally, naive subsets (rather than memory subsets) showed larger estimated richness.

Profiled with immunoSEQ multiplex PCR; TCRdb holds only in-frame clones, not every one. Of 1.5 million to 2.5 million clones in the sample, about 95% were seen once. Positively selected for CCR7, the CD45RO-negative cells used as naive CD8 cells excluded terminally differentiated effector memory CD45RA+ cells. Sequencing used naive CD8+ T cells sorted from blood. The receptor comes from a young man in good health. This chain connects TRBV5-6 to TRBJ1-6; 7 bases fit TRBD1. The CDR3 loop is CASSSQGEFNSPLHF. DNA for the CDR3: TGTGCCAGCAGCTCTCAGGGGGAGTTCAATTCACCCCTCCACTTT.